What follows are 4 T cell receptor beta chains derived from one specimen sequenced in a study of shared clonotypes between healthy human individuals. Here immunoSEQ multiplex PCR was the method, and the copy in TCRdb shows in-frame clones only, minus some. The top ten hold around 0.45% of the sample, which has about 1.5 million clones, 95% to 99% seen once. Sequencing input: naive CD4+ T cells sorted from blood. Subset specified: CD45RA+ positively selected. The receptors were gathered from a man aged 25-45 years in good health.

The chain employs TRBV19 and TRBJ1-5, with a possible D match to TRBD1 (6 bases). CDR1 is LNHDA, CDR2 SQIVND, per germline (reference sequence). With 6 bases removed from V and 1 base from J, the gap between germline ends came to 13 bases. The CDR3 sequence is 15 residues long. The CDR3 spells CASRGTGKSNQPQHF. CDR3 DNA sequence: TGTGCCAGTAGAGGAACAGGGAAAAGCAATCAGCCCCAGCATTTT. Together with reference TRBV19 and TRBJ1-5, the CDR3 gives the full variable domain: DGGITQSPKYLFRKEGQNVTLSCEQNLNHDAMYWYRQDPGQGLRLIYYSQIVNDFQKGDIAEGYSVSREKKESFPLTVTSAQKNPTAFYLCASRGTGKSNQPQHFGDGTRLSIL.

This chain joins TRBV14 and TRBJ1-4; maybe TRBD1 (5 bases). The CDR3 is 15 residues long. CDR1 and CDR2 (germline): SGHDN, FVKESK. Deletions cut 3 bases from V and 0 bases from J, with 8 bases between. CDR3: CASSHQTATNEKLFF. The CDR3 coding sequence is TGTGCCAGCAGCCATCAGACAGCAACTAATGAAAAACTGTTTTTT.

The CDR3 here is CASTRDTHRNQPQHF. The DNA of the CDR3 is TGTGCCAGCACCCGGGACACCCATCGCAATCAGCCCCAGCATTTT. The rearrangement uses TRBV6-6 and TRBJ1-5; TRBD1 might be the D (6 bases). This CDR3 is 15 amino acids long. Germline V gene lookup returns CDR1 MNHNY and CDR2 SVGAGI (reference sequence). V lost 7 bases and J 2 bases, leaving 15 bases between the germline ends.

V and J are TRBV20-1 and TRBJ2-1; possibly TRBD1 or TRBD2 for D (5 bases each). CDR1 is DFQATT, CDR2 SNEGSKA, per germline (reference sequence). The V end lost 4 bases, the J end lost 15 bases, and 16 bases lay between the germline ends. CDR3 size: 11 residues. CDR3 sequence (DNA): TGCAGTGCTATCTCGGGGCCCCTTCGGTTCTTC. Its protein is CSAISGPLRFF.